Following are 14 T cell receptor beta chains from one sample sequenced in a study of cytomegalovirus exposure and HLA in healthy donors. The PCR used 60 Vbeta and 13 Jbeta primers. Assay: immunoSEQ multiplex PCR; the TCRdb copy retains only in-frame clones and omits some. This table has about 170,000 clones, 75% appearing once. The sequenced sample consisted of PBMCs. The receptors derive from a woman in her fifties or sixties in good health and CMV-seropositive.

The chain employs TRBV19 and TRBJ1-2, with D tentatively TRBD1 (5 bases). The ends were cut back, 5 bases at V and 4 bases at J, with 8 bases in the middle. CDR1 and CDR2 from the germline V gene are LNHDA and SQIVND (reference sequence). This CDR3 has 12 residues. Here the CDR3 reads CASSSQGYGYTF. The DNA of the CDR3 is TGTGCCAGTAGTTCCCAGGGCTATGGCTACACCTTC.

This chain joins TRBV13 and TRBJ1-1; D is possibly TRBD1 (6 bases). The CDR3 totals 13 residues. Germline lookup yields CDR1 PRHDT and CDR2 FYEKMQ (reference sequence). V was clipped by 2 bases and J by 6 bases, with 10 bases between them. In DNA form, the CDR3 reads TGTGCCAGCAGCTTAACAGGGACGGCTGAAGCTTTCTTT. Translated, it gives CASSLTGTAEAFF. Looking up the rest from reference TRBV13 and TRBJ1-1 gives the full variable domain: AAGVIQSPRHLIKEKRETATLKCYPIPRHDTVYWYQQGPGQDPQFLISFYEKMQSDKGSIPDRFSAQQFSDYHSELNMSSLELGDSALYFCASSLTGTAEAFFGQGTRLTVV.

J is TRBJ1-5 and V is TRBV12-5; D is ambiguous. V was trimmed by 2 bases and J by 4 bases, leaving 9 bases between them. CDR1 is LGHNT and CDR2 is FRNRAP in the germline V gene. The CDR3 sequence is 14 residues long. The CDR3 DNA sequence: TGTGCTAGTGGTTTGTCAGGTACTAATCAGCCCCAGCATTTT. It is translated as CASGLSGTNQPQHF.

This chain joins TRBV12-5 and TRBJ1-5, with D uncertain. V was cut by 0 bases and J by 7 bases, with 13 bases left in between. The V gene's germline CDR1 is LGHNT and CDR2 FRNRAP. CDR3 size: 15 residues. The CDR3 loop is CASGLVPSGNQPQHF. The DNA of the CDR3 is TGTGCTAGTGGTTTGGTACCGTCCGGGAACCAGCCCCAGCATTTT.

The chain employs TRBV5-4 and TRBJ2-1; 14 bases agree with TRBD2. This CDR3 is 15 amino acids long. J was trimmed by 9 bases and V by 1 base; bases with no gene match: 3. Germline CDR1 is SGHNT and CDR2 is YYREEE (reference sequence). In nucleotides, the CDR3 is TGTGCCAGCAGCTTGTCGGGACTAGCGGGGGTTGAGCAGTTCTTC. It is translated as CASSLSGLAGVEQFF.

With respect to this clone: One end of the junction varies from germline; a read error may be responsible. The V and J genes are TRBV7-2 and TRBJ2-7; 7 bases line up with TRBD1. CDR1 is SGHTA, CDR2 FQGNSA, per germline. The CDR3 length is 14 residues. The CDR3 loop is CASSLVGTDPLPRF. In nucleotides, the CDR3 is TGTGCCAGCAGCTTAGTAGGGACAGATCCTCTACCCCGCTTC.

This chain joins TRBV6-6 and TRBJ2-6, with D unresolved. V was trimmed by 7 bases and J by 0 bases, leaving 7 bases between them. CDR1 is MNHNY and CDR2 is SVGAGI in the germline V gene (reference sequence). CDR3 length: 14 residues. The chain's CDR3 is CASTQHSGANVLTF. Written as DNA, the CDR3 is TGTGCCAGCACCCAACACTCTGGGGCCAACGTCCTGACTTTC.

This clone was found once. V and J are TRBV6-5 and TRBJ1-1, with TRBD1 identical over 7 bases. With 6 bases clipped from V and 5 bases from J, the junction kept 12 bases outside the gene matches. In germline, CDR1 is MNHEY, CDR2 SVGAGI. The CDR3 contains 15 residues. CDR3 protein: CASRITGALSTEAFF. In DNA, the CDR3 is TGTGCCAGCAGGATAACAGGGGCCCTATCGACTGAAGCTTTCTTT.

The chain couples TRBV5-1 to TRBJ2-5, with D possibly being TRBD1 (5 bases). Trimming removed 0 bases at V and 1 base at J, with 7 bases between. The germline V gene has CDR1 SGHRS and CDR2 YFSETQ. The CDR3 totals 14 residues. CDR3 protein: CASSLETVQETQYF. The CDR3 region has the DNA TGCGCCAGCAGCTTGGAGACAGTCCAAGAGACCCAGTACTTC.

This clone was recorded only once. This chain joins TRBV2 and TRBJ1-5; the D gene is possibly TRBD1 (5 bases). Germline CDR1 is SNHLY and CDR2 is FYNNEI. This CDR3 region has 16 residues. V was shortened by 6 bases and J by 0 bases, with 15 bases between the two germline ends. The DNA for the CDR3 is TGTGCCAGCAGGCGGGGGGTGAAGGCTAGCAATCAGCCCCAGCATTTT. It specifies CASRRGVKASNQPQHF. Complete variable domain (other parts from reference TRBV2 and TRBJ1-5): EPEVTQTPSHQVTQMGQEVILRCVPISNHLYFYWYRQILGQKVEFLVSFYNNEISEKSEIFDDQFSVERPDGSNFTLKIRSTKLEDSAMYFCASRRGVKASNQPQHFGDGTRLSIL.

The V gene is TRBV9, the J gene TRBJ1-1, with no clear D. The CDR3 contains 16 residues. Germline CDR1 SGDLS, CDR2 YYNGEE. V was pared by 0 bases and J by 1 base, with 13 bases between. CDR3 region: CASSVDVGGGNTEAFF. In nucleotides, the CDR3 is TGTGCCAGCAGCGTAGACGTGGGAGGTGGGAACACTGAAGCTTTCTTT.

The chain is built from TRBV27 and TRBJ2-7; TRBD1 might be the D (6 bases). With 5 bases removed from V and 3 bases from J, the gap between germline ends came to 20 bases. This CDR3 comprises 16 residues. Germline V CDR1 and CDR2: MNHEY, SMNVEV (reference sequence). The CDR3: CASSPILHRVNYEQYF. In DNA form, the CDR3 reads TGTGCCAGCAGTCCAATACTACACAGGGTGAACTACGAGCAGTACTTC.

The chain recombines TRBV5-1 with TRBJ1-3; 9 bases fit TRBD1. With 0 bases clipped from V and 2 bases from J, the junction kept 6 bases outside the gene matches. This CDR3 is built from 17 residues. The germline CDR1 and CDR2 sequences are SGHRS and YFSETQ. The CDR3 coding sequence is TGCGCCAGCAGCTTGGGAATAGGGGACAGGGCTGGAAACACCATATATTTT. Translating it yields CASSLGIGDRAGNTIYF.

Written as DNA, the CDR3 is TGTGCCAGCAGTTACTCTGGGGACAGGTCTGGAAACACCATATATTTT. Translating gives CASSYSGDRSGNTIYF. The chain couples TRBV6-5 to TRBJ1-3; 8 bases align to TRBD1. The V and J ends lost 0 bases and 1 base, in that order; junction bases with no gene match: 2. Germline V gene sequence: CDR1 MNHEY, CDR2 SVGAGI. This CDR3 contains 16 residues.